A single sample gave rise to the 16 T cell receptor beta chains below, sequenced in a study of post-analysis software for immune sequencing data. Overall study findings and caveats: Controls showed lower frequencies than patients for five TRBV segments, and TRBV5-6, TRBV5-1 and TRBV20-1 were among these.

Unique molecular identifiers had been added to the TCR beta cDNA libraries. TCRdb recomputed calls from the PCR reads with MiXCR, one row per CDR3 protein. The sample yields roughly 730,000 distinct CDR3 sequences, roughly 29% seen once. Their cognate antigens are unknown. The sample was blood. The receptors were sampled from a girl aged 10 to 17 with multiple sclerosis.

At least ten counts were recorded for this clonotype. The chain recombines TRBV2 with TRBJ2-5; tentative D call: TRBD2 (6 bases). The CDR3 covers 15 residues. Germline CDR1 and CDR2: SNHLY and FYNNEI. Trimming removed 6 bases from V and 1 base from J, with 15 bases in between. Here the CDR3 DNA reads TGTGCCAGCAGCATGCGGGGAAATGTCCAAGAGACCCAGTACTTC. Its translation: CASSMRGNVQETQYF.

This rearrangement joins TRBV24-1 to TRBJ1-2; the match to TRBD1 covers 7 bases. Germline V gene data show CDR1 as KGHDR and CDR2 as SFDVKD. The ends lost 3 bases at V and 4 bases at J; junction bases unmatched: 4. The CDR3 loop spans 14 amino acids. The CDR3 here is CATSDGQAAYGYTF. The CDR3 coding sequence is TGTGCCACCAGTGATGGACAGGCTGCCTATGGCTACACCTTC.

There are a few counts of this clonotype. The chain joins TRBV4-3 to TRBJ2-7, with D maybe TRBD1 (5 bases). This CDR3 comprises 16 residues. Germline values: CDR1 LGHNA, CDR2 YSLEER. V was pared by 0 bases and J by 6 bases, with 18 bases between. The CDR3 DNA reads as TGCGCCAGCAGCCAAGATCAGCAGCTCTGGGGCGGCGAGCAGTACTTC. Translation gives CASSQDQQLWGGEQYF.

The chain couples TRBV11-2 to TRBJ2-6, with 10 bases fitting TRBD1. Trimming took 5 bases from V and 1 from J; bases not matched to a gene: 8. Germline assignment: CDR1 SGHAT and CDR2 FQNNGV. CDR3 size: 18 residues. The CDR3: CASSVRDRGGSGANVLTF. The CDR3 nucleotides read TGTGCCAGCAGCGTCCGGGACAGGGGCGGGTCTGGGGCCAACGTCCTGACTTTC.

This clonotype occurred a few times. V and J are TRBV6-1 and TRBJ2-1; D gene ambiguous. CDR3 size: 12 residues. Trimming took off 6 bases at V and 9 bases at J, with 12 bases between the two ends. The germline V gene has CDR1 MNHNS and CDR2 SASEGT. CDR3 in DNA: TGTGCCAGCAGGGGGATATATGGTGAGCAGTTCTTC. Its protein product is CASRGIYGEQFF.

The V call is TRBV28, the J call TRBJ2-3; possibly TRBD2 for D (5 bases). Trimming shortened V by 10 bases and J by 4 bases, and 15 bases separated the two germline ends. Per the germline V gene, CDR1 is MDHEN and CDR2 is SYDVKM. This CDR3 spans 13 amino acids. Here the CDR3 DNA reads TGTGCCACCACTAGATCTGGTGCAGATACGCAGTATTTT. It codes for CATTRSGADTQYF.

The CDR3 bases are TGCAGTGCGAGACTAGCGGGGGGTAGCACAGATACGCAGTATTTT. Protein: CSARLAGGSTDTQYF. The gene calls are TRBV20-1 and TRBJ2-3; TRBD2 agrees at 13 bases. Germline assignment: CDR1 DFQATT and CDR2 SNEGSKA (reference sequence). The CDR3 sequence is 15 residues long. V was clipped by 6 bases and J by 0 bases; unmatched bases: 3.

This chain joins TRBV20-1 and TRBJ1-6; TRBD1 matches 10 bases. Germline trimming cut 3 bases from V and 1 base from J; bases unmatched to any gene: 6. Germline-derived CDR1 and CDR2 are DFQATT and SNEGSKA (reference sequence). The CDR3 is 17 residues long. As DNA, the CDR3 is TGCAGTGCTAGTCAACGGACAGGGGGGTCCTATAATTCACCCCTCCACTTT. Translating it yields CSASQRTGGSYNSPLHF.

This clonotype was seen more than once but under ten times. J is TRBJ2-5 and V is TRBV5-1; D unresolved. The last part of the DNA fits TRBJ2-7 better; the J call may be wrong. Germline CDR1 is SGHRS and CDR2 is YFSETQ. This CDR3 has 15 amino acids. The CDR3 region has the DNA TGCGCCAGCAGCTTGAATGTTGCGGTAACCTACGAGCAGTACTTC. Translating gives CASSLNVAVTYEQYF.

In its sample, this clonotype was seen a few times. The chain recombines TRBV20-1 with TRBJ2-4; D possibly corresponds to TRBD2 (8 bases). Trimming pared 6 bases from V and 12 bases from J, leaving 27 bases between. CDR1 DFQATT and CDR2 SNEGSKA come from the germline V gene (reference sequence). The CDR3 totals 15 residues. The CDR3 bases are TGCAGTGCCGAGGGGGACAGCCACCGTGGGACTAGTCAGTACTTC. It yields the protein CSAEGDSHRGTSQYF.

V and J are TRBV20-1 and TRBJ1-1; D perhaps matches TRBD1 (6 bases). Trimming took off 0 bases at V and 0 bases at J, with 17 bases between the two ends. Germline V gene data show CDR1 as DFQATT and CDR2 as SNEGSKA (reference sequence). This CDR3 comprises 17 residues. The CDR3 spells CSARDRLGGQLNTEAFF. As DNA, the CDR3 is TGCAGTGCTAGAGATCGACTTGGAGGACAGTTGAACACTGAAGCTTTCTTT.

In the case of this clonotype: A much bigger clone sits one base away, suggesting this may be a read error. The J gene is TRBJ1-2, the V gene TRBV10-3; 10 bases map to TRBD1. The V gene end was trimmed by 0 bases and the J gene end by 6 bases; junction bases not matched to a gene: 7. CDR1 is ENHRY and CDR2 is SYGVKD in the germline V gene. The CDR3 loop spans 16 amino acids. CDR3 bases: TGTGCCATCAGTGAGTCGACAGGGGGCGCTTATCATGGCTACACCTTC. It encodes CAISESTGGAYHGYTF.

The chain uses TRBV20-1 and TRBJ2-1; tentatively, D is TRBD2 (6 bases). The CDR3 runs 15 residues. Between the trimmed V and J ends, which lost 0 bases and 8 bases, there was a span of 17 bases. From germline, CDR1 is DFQATT and CDR2 SNEGSKA (reference sequence). The CDR3 sequence is CSARDRRRAGDEQFF. The CDR3 bases are TGCAGTGCTAGAGATCGGCGGAGGGCGGGCGATGAGCAGTTCTTC.

The rearrangement links TRBV2 to TRBJ1-5; a possible D gene is TRBD1 (5 bases). Trimming shortened V by 4 bases and J by 7 bases, and 17 bases separated the two germline ends. The CDR3 consists of 15 residues. CDR1 and CDR2 (germline): SNHLY, FYNNEI. The CDR3 DNA is TGTGCCAGCAGTGTTGACAGCCACGGCCGGCAGCCCCAGCATTTT. Residues: CASSVDSHGRQPQHF.

The chain carries TRBV6-1 and TRBJ2-7, with unresolved D. The end of the DNA fits TRBJ2-4 better, so the J call may be wrong. The V gene's germline CDR1 is MNHNS and CDR2 SASEGT. The length of the CDR3 is 15 residues. In nucleotides, the CDR3 is TGTGCCAGCAGTGAGATCAAGGGTGCCAAAAACATTCAGTACTTC. Its translation: CASSEIKGAKNIQYF.

The rearrangement joins TRBV20-1 to TRBJ2-1; 8 positions match TRBD1. The J call may be mistaken, given a closer DNA end match to TRBJ2-7. CDR3 length: 16 amino acids. Germline CDR1 reads DFQATT; CDR2 reads SNEGSKA (reference sequence). This chain's CDR3 is CSARSAGGPGYNEQYF. Written as DNA, the CDR3 is TGCAGTGCTAGATCCGCAGGGGGCCCGGGCTACAATGAGCAGTACTTC.